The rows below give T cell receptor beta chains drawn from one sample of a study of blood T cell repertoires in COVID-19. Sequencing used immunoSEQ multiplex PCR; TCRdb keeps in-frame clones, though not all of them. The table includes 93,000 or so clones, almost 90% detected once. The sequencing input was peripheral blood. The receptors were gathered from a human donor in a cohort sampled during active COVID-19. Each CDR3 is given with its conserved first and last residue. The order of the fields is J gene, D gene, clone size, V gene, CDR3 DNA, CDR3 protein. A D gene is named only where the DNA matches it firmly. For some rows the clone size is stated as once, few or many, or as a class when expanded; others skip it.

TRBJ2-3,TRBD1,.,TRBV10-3,TGTGCCATCAGTGAGTCTTGGACAGGCTACACAGATACGCAGTATTTT,CAISESWTGYTDTQYF
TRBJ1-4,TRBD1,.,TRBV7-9,TGTGCCAGCAGCGCGGGACAGGGCCATGGTGAAAAACTGTTTTTT,CASSAGQGHGEKLFF
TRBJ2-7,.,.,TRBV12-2,TGTGCAAGTCGCTTAGCACTGCGACTAGCGGGAGGCCCCGAGTCCTACGAGCAGTACTTC,CASRLALRLAGGPESYEQYF
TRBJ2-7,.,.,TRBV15,TGTGCCACCAGCAGAGAACTAGAAAGTTACGAGCAGTACTTC,CATSRELESYEQYF
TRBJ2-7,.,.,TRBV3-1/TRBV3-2,TGTGCCAGCAGCTCAAACCCGGACAGCTACGAGCAGTACTTC,CASSSNPDSYEQYF
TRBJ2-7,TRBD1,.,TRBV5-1,TGCGCCAGCAGTGCTAAGGGGGCGAACGAGCAGTACTTC,CASSAKGANEQYF
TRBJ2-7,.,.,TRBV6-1,TGTGCCAGCAGTGAAGTGACCGGGGGCGAGCAGTACTTC,CASSEVTGGEQYF
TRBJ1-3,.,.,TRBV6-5,TGTGCCAGCAGGCGGACAGCCTCTGGAAACACCATATATTTT,CASRRTASGNTIYF
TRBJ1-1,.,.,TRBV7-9,TGTGCCAGCAGCTTGATCGCGAGGGCTGAAGCTTTCTTT,CASSLIARAEAFF
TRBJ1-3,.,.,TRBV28,TGTGCCAGCACCTCGCGAGGTGATGGAAACACCATATATTTT,CASTSRGDGNTIYF
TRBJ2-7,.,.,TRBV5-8,TGTGCCAGCAACAACAGGGACTCCTACGAGCAGTACTTC,CASNNRDSYEQYF
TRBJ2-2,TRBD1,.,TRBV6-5,TGTGCCAGCAGTTACTTGGGACAGCCCACCGGGGAGCTGTTTTTT,CASSYLGQPTGELFF
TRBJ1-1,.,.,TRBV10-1,TGCGCCAGCAGGTACAGCAAGAACACTGAAGCTTTCTTT,CASRYSKNTEAFF
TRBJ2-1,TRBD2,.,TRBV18,TGTGCCAGCTCACCACCACTAGCGGGAGGAGGCGATGAGCAGTTCTTC,CASSPPLAGGGDEQFF
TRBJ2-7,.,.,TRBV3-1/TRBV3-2,TGTGCCAGCAGCCGCCTACTTCAGGGTAATCACGAGCAGTACTTC,CASSRLLQGNHEQYF
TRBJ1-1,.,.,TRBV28,TGTGCCAGCAGCCGACAGAGACCTGAAGCTTTCTTT,CASSRQRPEAFF
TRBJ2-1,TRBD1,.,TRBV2,TGTGCCAGCAGTGAACCTTTACAGGGGCCTGAGCAGTTCTTC,CASSEPLQGPEQFF
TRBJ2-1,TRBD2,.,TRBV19,TGTGCCAGTAGTATCGCAAGCGGGGCTAGCGGTCACAATGAGCAGTTCTTC,CASSIASGASGHNEQFF
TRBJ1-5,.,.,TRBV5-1,TGCGCCAGCAGCTACGGAGGCAATCAGCCCCAGCATTTT,CASSYGGNQPQHF
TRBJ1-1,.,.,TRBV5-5,TGTGCCAGCAGCTTCCATGTCAGGGGCACTGAAGCTTTCTTT,CASSFHVRGTEAFF
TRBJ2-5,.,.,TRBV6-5,TGTGCCAGCAGTTATTTGGAGGGGGCGGAGACCCAGTACTTC,CASSYLEGAETQYF
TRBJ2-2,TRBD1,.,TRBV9,TGTGCCAGCGGGACAGGCCCCGACACCGGGGAGCTGTTTTTT,CASGTGPDTGELFF
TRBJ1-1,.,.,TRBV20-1,TGCAGTGCCAGGCACACTGAAGCTTTCTTT,CSARHTEAFF
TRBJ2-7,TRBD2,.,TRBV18,TGTGCCAGCTCACCAGGGTCTCCTAGCGGGAGTTACGAGCAGTACTTC,CASSPGSPSGSYEQYF
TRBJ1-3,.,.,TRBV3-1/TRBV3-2,TGTGCCAGCAGCCTCGTCCTGGGAAACACCATATATTTT,CASSLVLGNTIYF
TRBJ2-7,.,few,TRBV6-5,TGTGCCAGCAGTTACAACACAGATTTCTACGAGCAGTACTTC,CASSYNTDFYEQYF
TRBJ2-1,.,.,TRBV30,TGTGCCTGGAGTGTAGGGGCCAGCTCCTACAATGAGCAGTTCTTC,CAWSVGASSYNEQFF
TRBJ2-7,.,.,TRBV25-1,TGTGCCAGCAGTGGGCTTAGCCGCACCGGCTCCTACGAGCAGTACTTC,CASSGLSRTGSYEQYF
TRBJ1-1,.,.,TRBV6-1,TGTGCCAGCAGTGTCCCCGGGAGTCTGGCTGAAGCTTTCTTT,CASSVPGSLAEAFF
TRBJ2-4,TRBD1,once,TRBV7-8,TGTGCCAGCAGCCCTCAGGGGGCAGGAGGCGCCAAAAACATTCAGTACTTC,CASSPQGAGGAKNIQYF
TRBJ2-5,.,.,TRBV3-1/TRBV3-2,TGTGCCAGCAGCCAAGGGGCAGAACAAGAGACCCAGTACTTC,CASSQGAEQETQYF
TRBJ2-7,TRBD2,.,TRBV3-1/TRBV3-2,TGTGCCAGCAGCCGGACGGGACTAGGGTACGAGCAGTACTTC,CASSRTGLGYEQYF
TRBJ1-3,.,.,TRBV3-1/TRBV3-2,TGTGCCAGCAGCCAAGGTCGACAGACTGGAAACACCATATATTTT,CASSQGRQTGNTIYF
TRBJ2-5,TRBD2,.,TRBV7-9,TGTGCCAGCAGCCCCGGGACTATCCAAGAGACCCAGTACTTC,CASSPGTIQETQYF
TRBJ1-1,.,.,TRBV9,TGTGCCAGCAGCGCTGGACAGAACACTGAAGCTTTCTTT,CASSAGQNTEAFF
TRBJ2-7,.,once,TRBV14,TGTGCCAGCAGCCAACCAGGGCGGGAGCAGTACTTC,CASSQPGREQYF
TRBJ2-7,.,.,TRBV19,TGTGCCAGTAGTCCCGCGGGCGGGACCTACGAGCAGTACTTC,CASSPAGGTYEQYF
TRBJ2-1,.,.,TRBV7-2,TGTGCCAGCAGCTTAGGTCAGGGGTCCTACAATGAGCAGTTCTTC,CASSLGQGSYNEQFF
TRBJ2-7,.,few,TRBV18,TGTGCCAGCTCACCAACTCAGGGCCCTGTCTCCTACGAGCAGTACTTC,CASSPTQGPVSYEQYF
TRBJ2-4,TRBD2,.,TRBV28,TGTGCCAGCAGTAGACTAGCGGGAGCCAAAAACATTCAGTACTTC,CASSRLAGAKNIQYF
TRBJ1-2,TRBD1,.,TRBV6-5,TGTGCCAGCAGCGGCGGACAGGGGTACTATGGCTACACCTTC,CASSGGQGYYGYTF
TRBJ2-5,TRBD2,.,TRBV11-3,TGTGCCAGCAGCTTAGGGGGAGGGATCCAAGAGACCCAGTACTTC,CASSLGGGIQETQYF
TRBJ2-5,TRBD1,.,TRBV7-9,TGTGCCAGCAGTTTTAGAGCCTCCCGGGACAGGGGCCAAGAGACCCAGTACTTC,CASSFRASRDRGQETQYF
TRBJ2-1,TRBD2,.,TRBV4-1,TGCGCCAGCAGCCAGGCCGGGACTAGCGGCCTCAATGAGCAGTTCTTC,CASSQAGTSGLNEQFF
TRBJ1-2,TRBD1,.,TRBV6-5,TGTGCCAGCAGAGGGACAGGGCAGGGCTATGGCTACACCTTC,CASRGTGQGYGYTF
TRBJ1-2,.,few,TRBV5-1,TGCGCCAGCAGCTTTCGAGGTCTCGGTCGCACCCACTATGGCTACACCTTC,CASSFRGLGRTHYGYTF